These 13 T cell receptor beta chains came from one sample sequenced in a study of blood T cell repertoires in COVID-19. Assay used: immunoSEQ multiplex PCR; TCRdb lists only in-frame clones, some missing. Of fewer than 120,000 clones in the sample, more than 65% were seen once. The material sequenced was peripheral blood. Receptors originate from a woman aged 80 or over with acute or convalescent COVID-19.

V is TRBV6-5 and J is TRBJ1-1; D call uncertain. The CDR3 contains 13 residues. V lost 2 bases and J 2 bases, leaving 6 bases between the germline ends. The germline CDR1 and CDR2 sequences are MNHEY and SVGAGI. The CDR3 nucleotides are TGTGCCAGCAGTTACCGGGGTAACACTGAAGCTTTCTTT. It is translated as CASSYRGNTEAFF.

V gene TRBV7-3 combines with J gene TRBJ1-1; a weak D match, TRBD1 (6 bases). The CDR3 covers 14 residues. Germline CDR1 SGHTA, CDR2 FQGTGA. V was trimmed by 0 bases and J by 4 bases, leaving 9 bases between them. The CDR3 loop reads CASSLTQGSTEAFF. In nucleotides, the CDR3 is TGTGCCAGCAGCTTAACTCAGGGGAGCACTGAAGCTTTCTTT.

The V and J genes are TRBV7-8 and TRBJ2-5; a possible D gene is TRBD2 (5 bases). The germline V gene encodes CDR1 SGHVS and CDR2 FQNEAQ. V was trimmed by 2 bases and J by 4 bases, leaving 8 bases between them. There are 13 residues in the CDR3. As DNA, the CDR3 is TGTGCCAGCAGCTTACTACGGGGAGAGACCCAGTACTTC. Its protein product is CASSLLRGETQYF.

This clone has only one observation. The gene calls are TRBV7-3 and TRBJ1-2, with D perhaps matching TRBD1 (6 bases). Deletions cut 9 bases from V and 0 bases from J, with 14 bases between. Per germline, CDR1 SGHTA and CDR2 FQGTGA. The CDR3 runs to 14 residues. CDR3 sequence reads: CASSPDRSNYGYTF. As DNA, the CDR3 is TGTGCCAGTAGCCCGGACAGATCTAACTATGGCTACACCTTC.

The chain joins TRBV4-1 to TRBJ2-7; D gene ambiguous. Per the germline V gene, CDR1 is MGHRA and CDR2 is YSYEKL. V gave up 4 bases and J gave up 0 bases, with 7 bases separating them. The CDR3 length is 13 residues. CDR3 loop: CASSPASSYEQYF. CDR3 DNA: TGCGCCAGCAGCCCGGCTAGCTCCTACGAGCAGTACTTC.

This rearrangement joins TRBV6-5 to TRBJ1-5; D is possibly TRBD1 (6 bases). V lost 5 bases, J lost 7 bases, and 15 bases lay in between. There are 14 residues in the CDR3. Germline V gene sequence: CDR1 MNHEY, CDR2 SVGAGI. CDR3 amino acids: CASSPQGGGQPQHF. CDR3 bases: TGTGCCAGCAGTCCACAGGGTGGCGGGCAGCCCCAGCATTTT.

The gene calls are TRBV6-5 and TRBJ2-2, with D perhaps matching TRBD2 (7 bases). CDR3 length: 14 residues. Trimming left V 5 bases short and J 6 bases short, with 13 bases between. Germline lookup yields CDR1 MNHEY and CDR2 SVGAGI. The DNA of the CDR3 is TGTGCCAGCAGTCTGGGGGGGCCCCCCGGGGAGCTGTTTTTT. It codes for CASSLGGPPGELFF.

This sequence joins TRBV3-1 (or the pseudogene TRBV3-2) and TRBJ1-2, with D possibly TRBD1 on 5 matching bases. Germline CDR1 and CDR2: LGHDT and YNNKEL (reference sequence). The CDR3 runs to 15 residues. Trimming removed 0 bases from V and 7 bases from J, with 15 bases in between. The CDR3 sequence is CASSQDIGGFSGYTF. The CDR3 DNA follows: TGTGCCAGCAGCCAAGATATTGGGGGGTTCTCTGGCTACACCTTC.

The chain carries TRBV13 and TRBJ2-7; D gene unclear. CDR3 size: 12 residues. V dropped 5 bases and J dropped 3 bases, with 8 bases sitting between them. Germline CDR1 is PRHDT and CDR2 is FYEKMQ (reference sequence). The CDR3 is CASSILRYEQYF. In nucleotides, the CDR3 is TGTGCCAGCAGCATCCTCCGCTACGAGCAGTACTTC.

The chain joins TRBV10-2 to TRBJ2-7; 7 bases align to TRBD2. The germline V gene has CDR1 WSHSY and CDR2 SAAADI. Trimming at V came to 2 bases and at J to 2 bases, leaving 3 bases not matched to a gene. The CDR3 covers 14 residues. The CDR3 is CASSEGLGPYEQYF. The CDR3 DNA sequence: TGCGCCAGCAGTGAGGGACTAGGCCCCTACGAGCAGTACTTC.

This CDR3 reads CASTDPGGVGYTF. As DNA, the CDR3 is TGTGCCAGTACAGATCCAGGGGGCGTCGGCTACACCTTC. The chain recombines TRBV6-5 with TRBJ1-2; 8 nucleotides match TRBD1. Germline values: CDR1 MNHEY, CDR2 SVGAGI. J gave up 8 bases and V 9 bases, and 11 bases lay outside the gene matches. CDR3 length equals 13 residues.

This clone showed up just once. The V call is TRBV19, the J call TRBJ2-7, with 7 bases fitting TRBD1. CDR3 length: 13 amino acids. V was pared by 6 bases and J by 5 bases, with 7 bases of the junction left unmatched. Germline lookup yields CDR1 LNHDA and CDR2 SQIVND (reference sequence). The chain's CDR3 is CASRDRHYDEQYF. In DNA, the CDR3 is TGTGCCAGTAGGGACAGGCACTACGACGAGCAGTACTTC.

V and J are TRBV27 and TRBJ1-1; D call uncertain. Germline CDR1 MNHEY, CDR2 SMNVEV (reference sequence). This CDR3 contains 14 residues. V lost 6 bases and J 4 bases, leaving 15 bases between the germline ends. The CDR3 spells CASSRQFTSTEAFF. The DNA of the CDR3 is TGTGCCAGCAGCCGACAATTTACGAGCACTGAAGCTTTCTTT.